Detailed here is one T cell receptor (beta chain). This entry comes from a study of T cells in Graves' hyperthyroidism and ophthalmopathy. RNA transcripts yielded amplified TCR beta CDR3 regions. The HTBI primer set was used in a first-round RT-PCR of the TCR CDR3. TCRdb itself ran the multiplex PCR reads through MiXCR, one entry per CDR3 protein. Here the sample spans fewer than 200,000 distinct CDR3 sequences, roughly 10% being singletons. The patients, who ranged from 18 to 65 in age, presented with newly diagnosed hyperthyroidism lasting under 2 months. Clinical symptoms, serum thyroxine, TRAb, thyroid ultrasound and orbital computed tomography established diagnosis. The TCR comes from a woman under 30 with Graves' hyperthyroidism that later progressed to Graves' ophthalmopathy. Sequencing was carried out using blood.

This CDR3 is CASSRGGGETSSYNSPLHF. The CDR3, as DNA: TGTGCCAGCAGTCGTGGGGGGGGCGAAACAAGCTCCTATAATTCACCCCTCCACTTT. The chain links TRBV28 to TRBJ1-6, with TRBD1 as a possible D gene (6 bases). Germline lookup yields CDR1 MDHEN and CDR2 SYDVKM. V was pared by 5 bases and J by 0 bases, with 20 bases between. The CDR3 consists of 19 residues.